The table lists the clone carrying this T cell receptor (beta chain) with a count of one. The source of the sample is a study of blood T cell repertoires in COVID-19. Study as a whole: Material from acute and convalescent COVID-19 was sourced from the United States, Italy and Spain. PBMCs, B-cell-depleted T cells, or T cells provided the cDNA or gDNA that made up the material.

Germline values: CDR1 LNHDA, CDR2 SQIVND (reference sequence). V was pared by 4 bases and J by 9 bases, with 8 bases of the junction left unmatched. CDR3 size: 14 residues. In the original analysis: For nucleated cells, counts were estimated from reference gene primer amplification. The assay was immunoSEQ multiplex PCR, and TCRdb's table has in-frame clones only and misses some. That table is the source of V, J and clone size, and D and trimming were worked out from the DNA. The data show 150,000 to 180,000 clones, 80% to 90% seen once. Specimen: peripheral blood. The TCR comes from a woman aged 40 to 50 with acute or convalescent COVID-19. The chain carries TRBV19 and TRBJ1-5; 8 bases match TRBD1. CDR3 loop: CASSTRQGMVPQHF. The CDR3 bases are TGTGCCAGTAGTACTCGACAGGGGATGGTGCCCCAGCATTTT.